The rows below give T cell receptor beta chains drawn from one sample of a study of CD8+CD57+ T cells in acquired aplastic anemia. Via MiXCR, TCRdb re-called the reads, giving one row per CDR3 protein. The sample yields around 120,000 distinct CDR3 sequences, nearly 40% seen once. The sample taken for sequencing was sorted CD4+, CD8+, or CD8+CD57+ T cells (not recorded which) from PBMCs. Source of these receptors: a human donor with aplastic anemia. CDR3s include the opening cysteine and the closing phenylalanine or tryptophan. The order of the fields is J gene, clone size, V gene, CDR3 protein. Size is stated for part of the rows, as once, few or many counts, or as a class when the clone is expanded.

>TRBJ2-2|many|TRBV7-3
CASSGYTGELFF
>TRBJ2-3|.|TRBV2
CASSSNRDADTQCF
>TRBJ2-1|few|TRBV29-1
CSVSGSYNKQFF
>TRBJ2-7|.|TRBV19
CASSILAGYTYEQYF
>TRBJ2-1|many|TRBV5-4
CASSPRVGEQFF
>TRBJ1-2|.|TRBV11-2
CASSPEAYGYTF
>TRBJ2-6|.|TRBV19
CASSLLRSSGRDSGANVLTF
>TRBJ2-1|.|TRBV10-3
CVTASMANEQLF
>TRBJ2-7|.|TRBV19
CASSRGSGANVSYEQYF
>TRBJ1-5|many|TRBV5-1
CASSLGDTNQPQHF
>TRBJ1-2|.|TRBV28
CASSLSWRYGYTF